This T cell receptor beta chain was identified in a study of T-cell reconstitution after alpha-beta-depleted transplantation in children. TCRbeta library preparation incorporated unique molecular identifiers. TCRdb passed the PCR reads through MiXCR, listing each CDR3 protein once. The table records around 530,000 distinct CDR3 sequences, 32% of them present only once. Trimming stripped 0 bases from V and 4 bases from J, with 13 bases between. The germline CDR1 and CDR2 sequences are LGHNA and YSLEER. The CDR3 extends over 16 amino acids. This sequence was found in a human donor who donated a stem cell graft to a child with aplastic anemia. The sequences come from PBMCs from the stem cell graft donor, collected from the stem cell graft. The V call is TRBV4-3, the J call TRBJ1-5; unclear D gene. The CDR3 sequence is CASSQDYRQTNQPQHF. The CDR3 nucleotides read TGCGCCAGCAGCCAAGATTACCGGCAGACTAATCAGCCCCAGCATTTT.